This T cell receptor (beta chain) was obtained from a study of cytomegalovirus exposure and HLA in healthy donors. Findings and caveats of the study: Some V segments, including TRBV6-2 and TRBV6-3, were excluded as indistinguishable. Presence/absence analyses rested on an assumption that sequencing depth was roughly uniform across donors. It was reported that TCR beta sequences correctly inferred the HLA-A and HLA-B alleles for most subjects. A missense DCLRE1C variant was associated with V- and J-gene trimming of TCR beta chains in a later analysis, and an independent cohort replicated the association.

As regards this clone: No antigen is known for it.

J gave up 7 bases and V 5 bases, and 9 bases lay outside the gene matches. The CDR3 runs 14 residues. CDR1 GTSNPN and CDR2 SVGIG come from the germline V gene (reference sequence). The PCR contained 60 Vbeta and 13 Jbeta primers. The data were produced by immunoSEQ multiplex PCR, yet TCRdb's version contains in-frame clones alone and is incomplete. The sample has fewer than 60,000 clones, approximately 77% seen once. The source is a woman between 40 and 50 years old in good health and CMV-seropositive. Sequenced input: PBMCs. This chain connects TRBV30 to TRBJ2-4, with TRBD1 matching over 9 bases. In DNA, the CDR3 is TGTGCCTGGGCTACAGGGGGCGGCGGTAACATTCAGTACTTC. Translation: CAWATGGGGNIQYF.